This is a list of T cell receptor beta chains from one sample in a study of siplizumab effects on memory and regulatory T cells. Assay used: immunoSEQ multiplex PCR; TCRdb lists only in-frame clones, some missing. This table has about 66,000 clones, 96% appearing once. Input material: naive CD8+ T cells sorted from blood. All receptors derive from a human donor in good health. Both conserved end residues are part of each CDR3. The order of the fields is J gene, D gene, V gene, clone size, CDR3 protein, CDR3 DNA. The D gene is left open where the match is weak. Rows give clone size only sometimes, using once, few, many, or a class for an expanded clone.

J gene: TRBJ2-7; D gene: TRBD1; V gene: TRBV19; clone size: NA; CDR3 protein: CASRLTGGSYEQYF; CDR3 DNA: TGTGCCAGTAGGCTGACAGGGGGGTCCTACGAGCAGTACTTC
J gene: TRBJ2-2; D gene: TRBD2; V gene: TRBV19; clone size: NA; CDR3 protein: CASSWEGHTGELFF; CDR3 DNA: TGTGCCAGTAGTTGGGAGGGTCACACCGGGGAGCTGTTTTTT
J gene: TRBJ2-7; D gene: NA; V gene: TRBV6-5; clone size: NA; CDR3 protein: CASSYGTGGHEQYF; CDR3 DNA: TGTGCCAGCAGTTACGGGACTGGGGGCCACGAGCAGTACTTC
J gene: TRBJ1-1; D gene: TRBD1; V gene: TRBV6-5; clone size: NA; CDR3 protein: CASSGGTGNTEAFF; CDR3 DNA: TGTGCCAGCAGTGGAGGGACAGGGAACACTGAAGCTTTCTTT
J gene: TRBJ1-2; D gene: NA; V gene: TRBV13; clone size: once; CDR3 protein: CASSLPRGNYGYTF; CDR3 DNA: TGTGCCAGCAGCTTACCAAGGGGCAACTATGGCTACACCTTC
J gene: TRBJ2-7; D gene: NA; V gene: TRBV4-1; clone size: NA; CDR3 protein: CASSQRSGGVNEQYF; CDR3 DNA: TGCGCCAGCAGCCAACGCTCGGGCGGGGTGAACGAGCAGTACTTC
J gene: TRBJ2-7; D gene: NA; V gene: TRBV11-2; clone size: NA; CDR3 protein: CASSLSTGVSWPYEQYF; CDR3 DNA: TGTGCCAGCAGTTTATCAACCGGGGTATCCTGGCCCTACGAGCAGTACTTC
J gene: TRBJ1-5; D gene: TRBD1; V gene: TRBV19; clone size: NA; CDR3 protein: CASRDGTESDPNQPQHF; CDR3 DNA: TGTGCCAGTCGCGACGGGACAGAAAGTGACCCGAATCAGCCCCAGCATTTT
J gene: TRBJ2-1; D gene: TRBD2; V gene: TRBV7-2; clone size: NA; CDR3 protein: CASSAGLAGFNEQFF; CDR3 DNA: TGTGCCAGCAGCGCGGGACTAGCGGGGTTCAATGAGCAGTTCTTC
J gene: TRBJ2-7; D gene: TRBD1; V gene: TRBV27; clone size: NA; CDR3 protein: CASSFSGTGHYEQYF; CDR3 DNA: TGTGCCAGCAGTTTTTCAGGGACAGGACACTACGAGCAGTACTTC
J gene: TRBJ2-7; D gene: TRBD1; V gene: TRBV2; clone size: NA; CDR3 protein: CASSPGQGSLNEQYF; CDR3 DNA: TGTGCCAGCAGTCCGGGACAGGGAAGTCTAAACGAGCAGTACTTC
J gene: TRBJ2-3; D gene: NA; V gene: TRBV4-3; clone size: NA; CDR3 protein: CASSQEIGRGVTDTQYF; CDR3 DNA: TGCGCCAGCAGCCAAGAGATCGGGCGGGGAGTAACAGATACGCAGTATTTT
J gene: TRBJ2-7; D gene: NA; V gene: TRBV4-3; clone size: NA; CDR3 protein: CASSHGPYEQYF; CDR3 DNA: TGCGCCAGCAGCCACGGCCCCTACGAGCAGTACTTC
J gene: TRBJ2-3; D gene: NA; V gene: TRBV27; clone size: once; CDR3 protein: CASTIGLGGTDTQYF; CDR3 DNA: TGTGCCAGCACGATTGGGTTGGGTGGCACAGATACGCAGTATTTT
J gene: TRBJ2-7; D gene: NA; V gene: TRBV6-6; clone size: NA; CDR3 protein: CASTRVEGVLYF; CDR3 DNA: TGTGCCAGCACCCGAGTGGAGGGGGTTCTGTACTTC
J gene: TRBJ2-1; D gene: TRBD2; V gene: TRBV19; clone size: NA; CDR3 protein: CASSVAGDAPPQFF; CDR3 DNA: TGTGCCAGTAGTGTAGCGGGGGATGCTCCCCCACAGTTCTTC
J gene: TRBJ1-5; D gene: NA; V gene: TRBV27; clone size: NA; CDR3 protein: CASSLFGAGQPQHF; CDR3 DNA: TGTGCCAGCAGTCTGTTCGGGGCTGGGCAGCCCCAGCATTTT
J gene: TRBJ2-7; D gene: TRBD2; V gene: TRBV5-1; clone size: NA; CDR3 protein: CASSLGLAGDSYEQYF; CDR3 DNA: TGCGCCAGCAGCTTGGGACTAGCGGGAGACTCCTACGAGCAGTACTTC
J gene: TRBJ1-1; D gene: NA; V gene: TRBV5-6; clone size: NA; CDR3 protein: CASRGTDEAFF; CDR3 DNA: TGTGCCAGCAGAGGGACCGATGAAGCTTTCTTT
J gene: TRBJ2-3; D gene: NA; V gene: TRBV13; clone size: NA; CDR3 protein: CASSFTDTQYF; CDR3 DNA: TGTGCCAGCAGCTTCACAGATACGCAGTATTTT
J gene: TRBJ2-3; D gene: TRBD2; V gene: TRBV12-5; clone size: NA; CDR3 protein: CASGPGGGSTDTQYF; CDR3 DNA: TGTGCTAGTGGTCCGGGCGGGGGGAGCACAGATACGCAGTATTTT
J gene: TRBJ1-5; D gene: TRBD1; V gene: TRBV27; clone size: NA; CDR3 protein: CASSSTGGSQPQHF; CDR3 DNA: TGTGCCAGCAGTTCCACAGGGGGCAGCCAGCCCCAGCATTTT
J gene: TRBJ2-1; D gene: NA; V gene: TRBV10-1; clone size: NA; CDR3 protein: CASSAVRGNEQFF; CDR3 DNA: TGCGCCAGCAGCGCGGTACGGGGCAATGAGCAGTTCTTC
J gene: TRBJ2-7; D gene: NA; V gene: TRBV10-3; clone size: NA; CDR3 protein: CAISESYGTQFYEQYF; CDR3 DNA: TGTGCCATCAGTGAGTCATACGGGACACAATTCTACGAGCAGTACTTC
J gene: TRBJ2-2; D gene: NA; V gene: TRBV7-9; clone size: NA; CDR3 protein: CAIVYAGELFF; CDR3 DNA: TGTGCCATCGTTTATGCCGGGGAGCTGTTTTTT
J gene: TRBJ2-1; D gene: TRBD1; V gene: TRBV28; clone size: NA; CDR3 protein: CASSGTAYNEQFF; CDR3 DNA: TGTGCCAGCAGTGGGACAGCCTACAATGAGCAGTTCTTC
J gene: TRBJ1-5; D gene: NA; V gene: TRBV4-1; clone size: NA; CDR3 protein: CASSLGSTDPYQPQHF; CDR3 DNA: TGCGCCAGCAGCCTGGGGTCAACAGACCCTTATCAGCCCCAGCATTTT
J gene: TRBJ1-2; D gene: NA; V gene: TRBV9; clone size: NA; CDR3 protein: CASSVEENYGYTF; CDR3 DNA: TGTGCCAGCAGCGTAGAGGAGAACTATGGCTACACCTTC
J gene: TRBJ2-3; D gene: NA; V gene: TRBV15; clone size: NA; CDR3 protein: CATSREPLARTTDTQYF; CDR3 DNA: TGTGCCACCAGCAGAGAACCTCTAGCGCGAACCACAGATACGCAGTATTTT
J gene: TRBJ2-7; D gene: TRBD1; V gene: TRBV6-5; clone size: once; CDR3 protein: CASSSQGPWDEQYF; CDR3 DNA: TGTGCCAGCAGTTCACAGGGGCCGTGGGACGAGCAGTACTTC
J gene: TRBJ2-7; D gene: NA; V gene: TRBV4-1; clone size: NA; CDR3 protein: CASSQDLVAEGYEQYF; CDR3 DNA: TGCGCCAGCAGCCAAGATCTGGTAGCGGAGGGCTACGAGCAGTACTTC
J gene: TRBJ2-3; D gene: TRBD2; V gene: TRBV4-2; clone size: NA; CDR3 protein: CASSPPLAGTTDTQYF; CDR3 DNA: TGTGCCAGCAGCCCACCTCTAGCGGGGACGACCGATACGCAGTATTTT
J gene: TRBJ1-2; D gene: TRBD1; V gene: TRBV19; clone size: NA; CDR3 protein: CASSIGTGEGYTF; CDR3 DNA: TGTGCCAGTAGTATCGGGACAGGTGAAGGCTACACCTTC
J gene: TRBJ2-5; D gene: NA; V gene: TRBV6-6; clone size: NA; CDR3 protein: CASRTGEGRETQYF; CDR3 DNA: TGTGCCAGCAGAACAGGGGAGGGTCGAGAGACCCAGTACTTC
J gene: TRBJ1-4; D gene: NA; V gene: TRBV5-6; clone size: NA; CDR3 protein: CASSAGDATNEKLFF; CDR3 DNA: TGTGCCAGCAGCGCAGGGGATGCAACTAATGAAAAACTGTTTTTT
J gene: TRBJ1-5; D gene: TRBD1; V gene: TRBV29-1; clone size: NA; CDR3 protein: CSVDTGQGDQPQHF; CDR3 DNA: TGCAGCGTTGATACGGGACAGGGTGATCAGCCCCAGCATTTT
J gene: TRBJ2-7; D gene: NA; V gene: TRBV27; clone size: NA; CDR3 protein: CASSTIPGFPYEQYF; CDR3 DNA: TGTGCCAGCAGTACGATTCCCGGGTTTCCCTACGAGCAGTACTTC
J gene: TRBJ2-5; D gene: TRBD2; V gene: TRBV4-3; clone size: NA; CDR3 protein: CASSQSGGYQETQYF; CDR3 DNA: TGCGCCAGCAGCCAGAGCGGGGGGTACCAAGAGACCCAGTACTTC
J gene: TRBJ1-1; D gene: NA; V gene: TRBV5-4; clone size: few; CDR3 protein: CASSFGTTEAFF; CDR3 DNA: TGTGCCAGCAGCTTTGGGACTACTGAAGCTTTCTTT
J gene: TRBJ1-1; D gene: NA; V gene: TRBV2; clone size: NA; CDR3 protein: CASGSSQEAFF; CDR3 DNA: TGTGCCAGCGGAAGTTCTCAAGAAGCTTTCTTT
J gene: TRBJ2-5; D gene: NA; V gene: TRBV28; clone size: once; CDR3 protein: CASSSPGARGETQYF; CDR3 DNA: TGTGCCAGCAGTTCCCCCGGGGCCCGGGGAGAGACCCAGTACTTC
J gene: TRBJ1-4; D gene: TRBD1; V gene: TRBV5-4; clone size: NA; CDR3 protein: CASSFLGQGVGNEKLFF; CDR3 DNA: TGTGCCAGCAGCTTTCTGGGACAGGGGGTTGGTAATGAAAAACTGTTTTTT
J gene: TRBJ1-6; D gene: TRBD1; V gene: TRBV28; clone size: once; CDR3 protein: CASSFGDSNSPLHF; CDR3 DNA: TGTGCCAGCAGTTTTGGGGACAGTAATTCACCCCTCCACTTT
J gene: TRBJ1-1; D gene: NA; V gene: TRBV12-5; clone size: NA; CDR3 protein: CASGLGWTEAFF; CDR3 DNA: TGTGCTAGTGGTTTGGGATGGACTGAAGCTTTCTTT